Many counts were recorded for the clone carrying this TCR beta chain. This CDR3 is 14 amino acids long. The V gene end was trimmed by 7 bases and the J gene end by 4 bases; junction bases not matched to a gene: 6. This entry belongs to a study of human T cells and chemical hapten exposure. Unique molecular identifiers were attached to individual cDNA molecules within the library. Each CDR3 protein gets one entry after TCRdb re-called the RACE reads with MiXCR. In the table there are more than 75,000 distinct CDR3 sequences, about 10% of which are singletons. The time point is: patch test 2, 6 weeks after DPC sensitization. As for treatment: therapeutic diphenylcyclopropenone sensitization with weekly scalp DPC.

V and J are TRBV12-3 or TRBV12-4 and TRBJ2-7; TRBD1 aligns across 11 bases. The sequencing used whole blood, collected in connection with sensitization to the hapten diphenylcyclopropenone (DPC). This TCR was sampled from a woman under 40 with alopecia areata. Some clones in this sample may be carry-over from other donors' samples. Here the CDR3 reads CASNGQGARYEQYF. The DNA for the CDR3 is TGTGCCAGCAACGGACAGGGGGCGCGGTACGAGCAGTACTTC.